The present T cell receptor beta chain was sequenced within a study of CD8+CD57+ T cells in acquired aplastic anemia. Study-wide background: 3.2 ug was the average amount of DNA from sorted CD4+ and CD8+ cells.

Findings and limits, study-wide: Overlap between patients and controls comprised twenty-nine CD8+ CDR3 sequences. Levels of CD8+ Simpson's diversity were not significantly distinct in patients versus controls.

The patients chosen for sequencing had shown expansion of CD8+CD57+ cells (detected by flow cytometry). All participating patients were living with severe acquired aplastic anemia. This clonotype was picked up a small number of times. Its antigen is currently unknown. Genomic DNA was employed as the template in profiling TCR beta VDJ and CDR3. TCRdb itself ran the reads through MiXCR, one entry per CDR3 protein. The sample records around 150,000 distinct CDR3 sequences, over 55% being singletons. The CDR3 consists of 14 residues. Germline V gene sequence: CDR1 MRHNA, CDR2 SNTAGT. The V end was cut by 2 bases, the J end by 6 bases, with 11 bases between.

Sequenced sample: sorted CD4+, CD8+, or CD8+CD57+ T cells (not recorded which) from PBMCs. The receptor was derived from a human donor with aplastic anemia. The chain carries TRBV6-4 and TRBJ2-1, with D possibly being TRBD1 or TRBD2 (6 bases each). CDR3 residues: CASSDEEGGNEQFF. DNA for the CDR3: TGTGCCAGCAGTGACGAGGAGGGGGGCAATGAGCAGTTCTTC.